This TCR beta chain was observed in a study of glioma-infiltrating T cells. Study-level background: Dexamethasone exposure before glioma surgery was limited to six or fewer days.

Amplification of TCR alpha and beta CDR3 regions from RNA used iRepertoire nested multiplex PCR. TCRdb analysed the multiplex PCR reads with MiXCR anew, one entry per CDR3 protein. Of 300,000 to 450,000 distinct CDR3 sequences in the sample, roughly two fifths were seen once. Study-level findings and limits: Very few CDR3 sequences were shared between tissue and blood. Signature shared blood CDR3 motifs were enriched in low-divergence and depleted in high-divergence patients. Tissue-blood divergence was below expectation in non-neoplastic patients, above in gliomas.

As to this clonotype: Its specificity is unknown.

This TCR derives from a human donor with low-grade glioma or glioblastoma, undergoing nonglioma brain surgery, or in good health (not recorded which). The sequenced sample was glioma tissue, nonneoplastic brain tissue, or PBMCs (not recorded which).

CDR3 residues: CASSHPGAQETQYF. The DNA for the CDR3 is TGTGCCAGCAGCCATCCCGGGGCTCAAGAGACCCAGTACTTC. This sequence joins TRBV4-2 and TRBJ2-5; perhaps D is TRBD1 or TRBD2 (5 bases each). V shed 3 bases and J shed 2 bases, with 10 bases lying between them. Germline V gives CDR1 LGHNA, CDR2 YNFKEQ. The CDR3 covers 14 residues.